What follows is one T cell receptor beta chain and its context. The data originate from a study of blood T cell repertoires in COVID-19. The wider study: Samples of COVID-19 (acute and convalescent) were obtained from the United States, Italy and Spain.

TCRdb keeps only in-frame clones here, not all; method: immunoSEQ multiplex PCR. The table lists over 200,000 clones, more than 75% of them singletons. CDR3 length: 16 residues. CDR1 is SGHRS and CDR2 is YFSETQ in the germline V gene. The junction had 8 bases not matched to a gene; V was cut back by 4 bases and J by 1 base. The chain has TRBV5-1 and TRBJ2-1; 7 nucleotides agree with TRBD2. The origin of this receptor is a woman aged 40 to 49 who had recovered from COVID-19. The sample taken for sequencing was peripheral blood. CDR3 protein: CASSPRNSGSYNEQFF. Here the CDR3 DNA reads TGCGCCAGCAGCCCCCGAAATAGCGGGTCCTACAATGAGCAGTTCTTC. Full variable domain (rest looked up from reference TRBV5-1 and TRBJ2-1): KAGVTQTPRYLIKTRGQQVTLSCSPISGHRSVSWYQQTPGQGLQFLFEYFSETQRNKGNFPGRFSGRQFSNSRSEMNVSTLELGDSALYLCASSPRNSGSYNEQFFGPGTRLTVL.